A selection of T cell receptor beta chains follows, all from one sample in a study of T cells after yellow fever vaccination. TCRdb recomputed calls from the 5' RACE reads with MiXCR, one row per CDR3 protein. The top ten hold approximately 25% of the sample, which has a few hundred thousand distinct CDR3 sequences, approximately 4.2% seen once. Sample: PBMCs, taken 5 days after the yellow fever booster vaccination. The receptors stem from a man between 18 and 29 years old who received the YFV17D yellow fever vaccine. Each CDR3 is given with its conserved first and last residue. A D gene is named only where the DNA matches it firmly. Clone size is not always given. Where it is, it says once, few, many or a class for expanded clones.

- | TRBJ2-3 | many | TRBV4-2 | CASSHERGIGQYF | TGTGCCAGCAGCCATGAACGGGGTATTGGGCAGTATTTT
TRBD2 | TRBJ2-3 | many | TRBV6-2/TRBV6-3 | CASTHGLADTDTQYF | TGTGCCAGCACTCACGGGCTAGCGGACACAGATACGCAGTATTTT
TRBD1 | TRBJ2-4 | few | TRBV7-2 | CASSEGQATIQYF | TGTGCCAGCAGCGAGGGACAGGCCACGATTCAGTACTTC
TRBD2 | TRBJ2-5 | - | TRBV10-3 | CAISETREVETQYF | TGTGCCATCAGTGAGACTCGGGAGGTGGAGACCCAGTACTTC
TRBD2 | TRBJ2-7 | few | TRBV20-1 | CSARDRSGGLWYEQYF | TGCAGTGCTAGAGATAGGAGCGGGGGTCTTTGGTACGAGCAGTACTTC
- | TRBJ1-1 | - | TRBV6-5 | CASRRRAGGLEAFF | TGTGCCAGCAGGAGGAGGGCAGGCGGCCTCGAAGCTTTCTTT
- | TRBJ1-1 | - | TRBV6-5 | CASSYPESPEAFF | TGTGCCAGCAGTTACCCGGAATCCCCTGAAGCTTTCTTT
- | TRBJ1-1 | few | TRBV2 | CASSDNGALTEAFF | TGTGCCAGCAGTGACAACGGGGCTCTCACTGAAGCTTTCTTT
- | TRBJ1-1 | - | TRBV6-2/TRBV6-3 | CASRLRVSEAFF | TGTGCCAGCAGACTTAGGGTTTCGGAAGCTTTCTTT
- | TRBJ2-2 | many | TRBV29-1 | CSVEIPLTGELFF | TGCAGCGTTGAAATCCCGTTGACCGGGGAGCTGTTTTTT
TRBD1 | TRBJ1-1 | - | TRBV9 | CASSGPGTGSTEAFF | TGTGCCAGCAGCGGACCCGGGACAGGGAGCACTGAAGCTTTCTTT
- | TRBJ1-2 | few | TRBV20-1 | CSARDSRQLYTF | TGCAGTGCTAGAGACAGCCGACAGTTGTACACCTTC
- | TRBJ2-5 | many | TRBV7-9 | CASTWGIGPRGTETQYF | TGTGCCAGCACATGGGGAATCGGCCCCAGAGGGACAGAGACCCAGTACTTC
- | TRBJ2-2 | many | TRBV5-1 | CARTRTGELF | TGCGCCAGAACACGGACCGGGGAGCTGTTT
TRBD1 | TRBJ1-6 | - | TRBV5-1 | CASSLSTGGNSPLHF | TGCGCCAGCAGCTTGTCGACAGGGGGTAATTCACCCCTCCACTTT
- | TRBJ2-1 | many | TRBV29-1 | CSAEAQGSGNEQFF | TGCAGCGCCGAGGCCCAGGGAAGTGGGAATGAGCAGTTCTTC
- | TRBJ2-2 | many | TRBV6-5 | CASSYSTGVGELFF | TGTGCCAGCAGTTACTCGACGGGGGTCGGGGAGCTGTTTTTT
TRBD2 | TRBJ2-3 | - | TRBV9 | CASSDTSGADTQYF | TGTGCCAGCAGCGATACTAGCGGGGCAGATACGCAGTATTTT
- | TRBJ1-4 | many | TRBV25-1 | CASSHGRAPPSHEKLFF | TGTGCCAGCTCCCACGGCAGGGCGCCGCCGAGTCATGAAAAACTGTTTTTT
- | TRBJ2-3 | - | TRBV15 | CATSERGLGTDTQYF | TGTGCCACCAGCGAACGGGGCCTAGGGACGGATACGCAGTATTTT
TRBD1 | TRBJ1-1 | - | TRBV4-1 | CASGRQGVSEAFF | TGCGCCAGCGGACGCCAGGGGGTGTCTGAAGCTTTCTTT
- | TRBJ1-2 | many | TRBV29-1 | CSVDAGRRGYTF | TGCAGCGTTGACGCAGGGCGGCGTGGCTACACCTTC
TRBD2 | TRBJ2-3 | many | TRBV5-1 | CASSFERGGKDTQYF | TGCGCCAGCAGCTTTGAGCGGGGGGGCAAAGATACGCAGTATTTT
TRBD2 | TRBJ2-7 | - | TRBV20-1 | CSFAGGYEQYF | TGCAGTTTCGCCGGGGGGTACGAGCAGTACTTC
TRBD2 | TRBJ2-5 | - | TRBV20-1 | CSANQLADIQETQYF | TGCAGTGCTAACCAACTAGCGGACATCCAAGAGACCCAGTACTTC
TRBD2 | TRBJ2-4 | few | TRBV4-3 | CASSQDVAGGLLNIQYF | TGCGCCAGCAGCCAAGATGTAGCGGGGGGGTTGTTAAACATTCAGTACTTC
- | TRBJ2-3 | - | TRBV7-2 | CASSEQGRTDTQYF | TGTGCCAGCAGCGAACAGGGTAGAACAGATACGCAGTATTTT
- | TRBJ1-1 | many | TRBV5-1 | CASNLEWTQETEAFF | TGCGCCAGCAACTTAGAATGGACACAAGAGACTGAAGCTTTCTTT
- | TRBJ2-5 | - | TRBV4-3 | CASSQDDLGQETQYF | TGCGCCAGCAGCCAAGACGACTTGGGGCAAGAGACCCAGTACTTC
- | TRBJ1-6 | - | TRBV11-2 | CASSSSGPLNSPLHF | TGTGCCAGCAGCTCATCTGGCCCCTTGAATTCACCCCTCCACTTT
- | TRBJ2-6 | many | TRBV7-2 | CASSFPGANVLTF | TGTGCCAGCAGCTTCCCTGGGGCCAACGTCCTGACTTTC
TRBD1 | TRBJ1-5 | many | TRBV27 | CASSFTGGDQPQHF | TGTGCCAGCAGTTTCACAGGGGGGGATCAGCCCCAGCATTTT
TRBD1 | TRBJ1-5 | many | TRBV20-1 | CSASTGTGYLIQPQHF | TGCAGTGCTAGCACCGGGACAGGTTATCTTATTCAGCCCCAGCATTTT
- | TRBJ2-2 | few | TRBV24-1 | CATSDLRGPTGELFF | TGTGCCACCAGTGATTTAAGGGGCCCCACCGGGGAGCTGTTTTTT
- | TRBJ2-6 | few | TRBV4-1 | CASSPGAGYGANVLTF | TGCGCCAGCAGCCCGGGGGCAGGCTATGGGGCCAACGTCCTGACTTTC
TRBD2 | TRBJ2-1 | few | TRBV7-9 | CASSFSGSSYNEQFF | TGTGCCAGCAGCTTTAGCGGGAGCTCCTACAATGAGCAGTTCTTC
- | TRBJ2-2 | few | TRBV5-1 | CASSLAATSNTGELFF | TGCGCCAGCAGCTTGGCTGCGACTAGTAACACCGGGGAGCTGTTTTTT
- | TRBJ2-5 | few | TRBV5-1 | CASSQASPQETQYF | TGCGCCAGCAGCCAAGCGTCACCCCAAGAGACCCAGTACTTC
- | TRBJ2-3 | many | TRBV9 | CASSYLSTDTQYF | TGTGCCAGCAGCTATCTCAGCACAGATACGCAGTATTTT
- | TRBJ1-1 | few | TRBV12-3/TRBV12-4 | CASSYVGGHTEAFF | TGTGCCAGCAGTTATGTGGGAGGGCACACTGAAGCTTTCTTT
- | TRBJ2-2 | many | TRBV20-1 | CSARAWVSNTGELFF | TGCAGTGCCCGGGCGTGGGTCTCGAACACCGGGGAGCTGTTTTTT
- | TRBJ2-1 | - | TRBV7-3 | CASSPQMSTEQFF | TGTGCCAGCAGCCCCCAAATGTCCACCGAGCAGTTCTTC
- | TRBJ1-4 | - | TRBV29-1 | CSVLGATNEKLFF | TGCAGCGTCCTAGGGGCAACTAATGAAAAACTGTTTTTT
TRBD2 | TRBJ2-5 | many | TRBV7-7 | CASSSSGGGETQYF | TGTGCCAGCAGCTCTAGCGGGGGGGGAGAGACCCAGTACTTC
- | TRBJ1-1 | - | TRBV6-5 | CASSYPRGHTFF | TGTGCCAGCAGTTATCCGCGGGGCCACACTTTCTTT
- | TRBJ2-3 | - | TRBV29-1 | CSGRELSTDTQYF | TGCAGCGGAAGGGAACTAAGCACAGATACGCAGTATTTT
- | TRBJ1-1 | - | TRBV2 | CASRPDSTEAFF | TGTGCCAGCAGACCGGACAGCACTGAAGCTTTCTTT
- | TRBJ1-6 | once | TRBV6-1 | CASSEGRSHLHF | TGTGCCAGCAGTGAGGGGAGATCACACCTCCACTTT
TRBD1 | TRBJ1-2 | few | TRBV20-1 | CSADDRGSRYGYTF | TGCAGTGCGGACGACAGGGGGTCACGCTATGGCTACACCTTC
TRBD2 | TRBJ2-5 | few | TRBV7-2 | CASSAGGSWETQYF | TGTGCCAGCAGCGCGGGGGGCTCCTGGGAGACCCAGTACTTC
TRBD2 | TRBJ2-1 | few | TRBV11-3 | CASSPWRGESNNEQFF | TGTGCCAGCAGCCCCTGGCGGGGGGAATCCAACAATGAGCAGTTCTTC
- | TRBJ1-6 | - | TRBV19 | CASSTPTNSPLHF | TGTGCCAGTAGTACACCTACCAACTCACCCCTCCACTTT
- | TRBJ2-5 | - | TRBV7-2 | CASSVDPGKTQYF | TGTGCCAGCAGCGTGGACCCTGGAAAGACCCAGTACTTC
- | TRBJ2-7 | many | TRBV5-1 | CASSLASGLAYEQYF | TGCGCCAGCAGCTTGGCTTCGGGGCTCGCCTACGAGCAGTACTTC